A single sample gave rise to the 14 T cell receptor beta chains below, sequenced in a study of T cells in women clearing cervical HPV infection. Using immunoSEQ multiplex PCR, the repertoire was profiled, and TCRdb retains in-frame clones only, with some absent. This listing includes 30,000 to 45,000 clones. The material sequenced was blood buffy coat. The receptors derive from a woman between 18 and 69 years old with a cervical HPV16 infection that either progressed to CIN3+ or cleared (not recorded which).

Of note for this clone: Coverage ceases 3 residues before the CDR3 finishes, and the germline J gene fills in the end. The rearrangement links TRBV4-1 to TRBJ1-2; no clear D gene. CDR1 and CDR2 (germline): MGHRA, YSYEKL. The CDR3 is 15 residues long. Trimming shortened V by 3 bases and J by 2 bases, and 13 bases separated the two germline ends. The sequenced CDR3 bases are TGCGCCAGCAGCCATGGTAGGACGGGGAACTATGGC. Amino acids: CASSHGRTGNYG. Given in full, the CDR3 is CASSHGRTGNYGYTF.

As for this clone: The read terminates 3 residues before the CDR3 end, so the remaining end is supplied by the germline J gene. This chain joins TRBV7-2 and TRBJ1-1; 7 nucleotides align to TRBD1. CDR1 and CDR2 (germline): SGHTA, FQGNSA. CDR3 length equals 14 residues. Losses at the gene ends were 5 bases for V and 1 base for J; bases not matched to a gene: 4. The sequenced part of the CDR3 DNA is TGTGCCAGCAGCCGGGACAGTTGGAACACTGAA. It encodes CASSRDSWNTE. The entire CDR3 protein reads CASSRDSWNTEAFF.

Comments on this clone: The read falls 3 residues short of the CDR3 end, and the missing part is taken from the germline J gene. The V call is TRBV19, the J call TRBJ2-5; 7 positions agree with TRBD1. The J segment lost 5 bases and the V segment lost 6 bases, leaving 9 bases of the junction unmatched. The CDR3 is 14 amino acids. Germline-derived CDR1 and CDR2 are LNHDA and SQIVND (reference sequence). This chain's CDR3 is CASRKQGRRETQYF. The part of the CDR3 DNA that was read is TGTGCCAGTAGAAAACAGGGGCGGAGGGAGACC.

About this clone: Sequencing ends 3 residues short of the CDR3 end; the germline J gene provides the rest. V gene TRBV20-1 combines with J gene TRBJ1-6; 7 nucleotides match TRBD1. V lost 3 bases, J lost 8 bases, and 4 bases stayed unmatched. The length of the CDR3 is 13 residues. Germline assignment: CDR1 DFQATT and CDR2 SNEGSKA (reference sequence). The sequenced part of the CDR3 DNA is TGCAGTGCTAGCAGACAGGGATATTCACCC. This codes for CSASRQGYSP. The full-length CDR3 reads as CSASRQGYSPLHF.

CDR3 DNA, as far as it was read: TGTGCCAGCACATCGAGCCGAGCAGGGTACAATGAG. Translation: CASTSSRAGYNE. In full, the CDR3 reads CASTSSRAGYNEQFF. V gene TRBV2 combines with J gene TRBJ2-1, with D possibly being TRBD1 (5 bases). The DNA ends 3 residues before the CDR3 does, and the rest of the CDR3 is filled in from the germline J gene. Trimming removed 7 bases from V and 4 bases from J, with 17 bases in between. This CDR3 comprises 15 residues. Germline CDR1 is SNHLY and CDR2 is FYNNEI.

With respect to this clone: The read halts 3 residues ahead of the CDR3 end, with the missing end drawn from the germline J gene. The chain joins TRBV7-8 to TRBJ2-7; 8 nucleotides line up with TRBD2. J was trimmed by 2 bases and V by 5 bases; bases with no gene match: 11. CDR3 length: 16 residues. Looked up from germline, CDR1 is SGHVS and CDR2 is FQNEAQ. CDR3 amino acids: CASSTTKAGAPYEQYF. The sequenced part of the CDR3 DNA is TGTGCCAGCAGCACCACTAAAGCGGGGGCCCCCTACGAG.

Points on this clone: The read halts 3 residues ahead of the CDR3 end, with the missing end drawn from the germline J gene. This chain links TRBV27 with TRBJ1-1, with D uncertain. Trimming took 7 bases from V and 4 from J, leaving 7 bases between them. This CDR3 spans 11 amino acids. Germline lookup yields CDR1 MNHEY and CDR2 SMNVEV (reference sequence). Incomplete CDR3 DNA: TGTGCCAGCACCTCCTTCACTGAA. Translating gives CASTSFTE. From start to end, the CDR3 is CASTSFTEAFF.

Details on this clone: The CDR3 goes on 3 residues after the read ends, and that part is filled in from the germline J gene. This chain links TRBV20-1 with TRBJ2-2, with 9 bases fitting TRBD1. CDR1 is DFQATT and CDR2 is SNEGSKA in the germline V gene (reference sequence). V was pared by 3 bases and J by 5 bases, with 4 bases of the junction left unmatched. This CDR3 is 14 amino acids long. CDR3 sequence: CSARGQGRTGELFF. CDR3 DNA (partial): TGCAGTGCTAGGGGACAGGGTCGGACCGGGGAG.

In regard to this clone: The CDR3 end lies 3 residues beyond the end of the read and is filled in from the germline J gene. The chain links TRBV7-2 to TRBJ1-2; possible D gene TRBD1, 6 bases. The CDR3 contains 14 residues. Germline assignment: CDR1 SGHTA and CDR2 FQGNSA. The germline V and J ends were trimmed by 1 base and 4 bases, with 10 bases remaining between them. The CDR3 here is CASSLGGQGYGYTF. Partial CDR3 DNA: TGTGCCAGCAGCTTAGGGGGGCAGGGCTATGGC.

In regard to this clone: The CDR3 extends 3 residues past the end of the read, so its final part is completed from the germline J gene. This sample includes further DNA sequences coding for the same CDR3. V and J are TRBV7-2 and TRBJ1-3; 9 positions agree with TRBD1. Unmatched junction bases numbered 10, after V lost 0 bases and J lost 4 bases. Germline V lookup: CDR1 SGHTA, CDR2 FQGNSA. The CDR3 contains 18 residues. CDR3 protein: CASSLAALGTGTGNTIYF. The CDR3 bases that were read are TGTGCCAGCAGCTTAGCTGCATTGGGGACAGGGACCGGAAACACC.

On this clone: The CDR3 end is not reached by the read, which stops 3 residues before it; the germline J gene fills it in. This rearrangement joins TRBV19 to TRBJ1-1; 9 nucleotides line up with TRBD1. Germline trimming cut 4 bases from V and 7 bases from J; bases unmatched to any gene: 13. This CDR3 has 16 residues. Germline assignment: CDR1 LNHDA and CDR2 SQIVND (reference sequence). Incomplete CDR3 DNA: TGTGCCAGTAGTACGGACAGGGGAGGCGCAGGAGTTGAA. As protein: CASSTDRGGAGVE. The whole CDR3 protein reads CASSTDRGGAGVEAFF. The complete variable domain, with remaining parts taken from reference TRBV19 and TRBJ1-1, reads DGGITQSPKYLFRKEGQNVTLSCEQNLNHDAMYWYRQDPGQGLRLIYYSQIVNDFQKGDIAEGYSVSREKKESFPLTVTSAQKNPTAFYLCASSTDRGGAGVEAFFGQGTRLTVV.

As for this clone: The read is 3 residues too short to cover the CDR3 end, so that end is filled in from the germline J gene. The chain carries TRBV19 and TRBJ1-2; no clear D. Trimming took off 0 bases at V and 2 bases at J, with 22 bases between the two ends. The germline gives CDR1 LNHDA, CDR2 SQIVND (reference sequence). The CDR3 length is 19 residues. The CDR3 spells CASSIDPRRRGSLNYGYTF. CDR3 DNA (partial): TGTGCCAGTAGTATAGATCCGCGGCGTCGTGGCTCCCTGAACTATGGC.

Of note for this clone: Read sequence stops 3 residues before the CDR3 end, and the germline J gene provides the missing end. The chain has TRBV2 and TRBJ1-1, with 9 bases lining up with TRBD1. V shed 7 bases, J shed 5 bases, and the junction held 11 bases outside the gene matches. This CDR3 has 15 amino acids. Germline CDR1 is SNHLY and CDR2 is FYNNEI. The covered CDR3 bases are TGTGCCAGCACCCCATGGACAGGGGAAGGGACTGAA. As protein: CASTPWTGEGTE. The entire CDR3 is CASTPWTGEGTEAFF.

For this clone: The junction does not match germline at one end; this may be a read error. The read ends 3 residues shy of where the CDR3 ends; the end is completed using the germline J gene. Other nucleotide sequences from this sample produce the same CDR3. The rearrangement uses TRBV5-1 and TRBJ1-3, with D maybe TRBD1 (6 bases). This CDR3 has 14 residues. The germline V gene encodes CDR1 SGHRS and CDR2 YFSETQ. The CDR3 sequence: CASSLDRAGNTIYF. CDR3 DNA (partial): TGCGCCAGCAGCTTGGACAGGGCTGGAAACACG.